This is a list of T cell receptor beta chains from one sample in a study of blood T cells in healthy people across ages. TCRdb called the 5' RACE reads again in MiXCR, with one record for every CDR3 protein. Seen here are 730,000 or so distinct CDR3 sequences, around 43% observed once, and the top ten hold approximately 31%. What was sequenced was blood. The source is an elderly man in good health. Each CDR3 is given with its conserved first and last residue. The D gene is left open where the match is weak. Rows may omit the clone size; those that give it use once, few, many or a size class.

clone size | D gene | J gene | V gene | CDR3 DNA | CDR3 protein
NA | NA | TRBJ2-4 | TRBV15 | TGTGCCACCAGCAGTCGACAGGGGAGAGGGGAGGGGAAAAACATTCAGTACTTC | CATSSRQGRGEGKNIQYF
NA | NA | TRBJ2-7 | TRBV3-1 | TGTGCCAGCAGCCCGAACCTACAGGGAATCTACGAGCAGTACTTC | CASSPNLQGIYEQYF
NA | TRBD2 | TRBJ2-1 | TRBV5-6 | TGTGCCAGCAGCTTGAAGAGCGGGAGTTCCAATGAGCAGTTCTTC | CASSLKSGSSNEQFF
NA | TRBD1 | TRBJ2-1 | TRBV11-2 | TGTGCCAGCAGCTTAATAAGGGGGCGGAATGAGCAGTTCTTC | CASSLIRGRNEQFF
NA | NA | TRBJ2-1 | TRBV12-3/TRBV12-4 | TGTGCCAGCAGTTTGGGGGGATGGAAAACGGACAGAGTTCGAGCTGAGCAGTTCTTC | CASSLGGWKTDRVRAEQFF
NA | NA | TRBJ2-1 | TRBV7-2 | TGTGCCAGCAGCGTAACTAGAAGTAATGAGCAGTTCTTC | CASSVTRSNEQFF
NA | TRBD2 | TRBJ2-3 | TRBV10-1 | TGCTCCAGCAGCGGGACTAGCACAGATACGCAGTATTTT | CSSSGTSTDTQYF
NA | TRBD2 | TRBJ2-7 | TRBV6-5 | TGTGCCAGCAGTTACGGGACTAGCGGACCCTACGAGCAGTACTTC | CASSYGTSGPYEQYF
NA | NA | TRBJ2-3 | TRBV7-6 | TGTGCCAGCAGCAGGGACTTGGGTGATACGCAGTATTTT | CASSRDLGDTQYF
NA | NA | TRBJ2-3 | TRBV24-1 | TGTGCCACCAGTGCACAGGGAGACTTCCCAGATACGCAGTATTTT | CATSAQGDFPDTQYF
NA | TRBD1 | TRBJ2-5 | TRBV7-8 | TGTGCCAGCAGCCCATCCCGGGACAGCATATCACATGAGCAGTACTTC | CASSPSRDSISHEQYF
NA | NA | TRBJ2-7 | TRBV7-2 | TGTGCCAGCAGCCAATCGGGACCCTACGAGCAGTACTTC | CASSQSGPYEQYF
NA | TRBD1 | TRBJ2-3 | TRBV6-2/TRBV6-3 | TGTGCCAGCACCCGGGACAGGGCCTTATTTGATACGCAGTATTTT | CASTRDRALFDTQYF
few | TRBD1 | TRBJ2-4 | TRBV6-5 | TGTGCCAGCAGCTACCTGGGGGGACAGGAGCAGTACTTC | CASSYLGGQEQYF
NA | NA | TRBJ2-5 | TRBV7-2 | TGTGCCAGCAGCGCGATGAGTCAAGAGACCCAGTACTTC | CASSAMSQETQYF
few | NA | TRBJ2-4 | TRBV7-2 | TGTGCCAGCAGCTTAAGTTTGAGAGGAGAACGGGGCCAGTACTTC | CASSLSLRGERGQYF
NA | NA | TRBJ1-4 | TRBV29-1 | TGCAGCGTTGGATACCTCGGTGAAAAACTGTTTTTT | CSVGYLGEKLFF
few | TRBD2 | TRBJ2-7 | TRBV29-1 | TGCAGCGTTGTCGAGCTAGCGGTGGGCTACAATGAGCAGTACTTC | CSVVELAVGYNEQYF
NA | NA | TRBJ2-5 | TRBV7-9 | TGTGCCAGCAGCTTCGACTCCAATGAGCAGTACTTC | CASSFDSNEQYF
NA | NA | TRBJ2-2 | TRBV5-1 | TGCGCCAGCAGCTTGGATTGGGGGACCGGGGAGCTGTTTTTT | CASSLDWGTGELFF
many | NA | TRBJ2-1 | TRBV6-2/TRBV6-3 | TGTGCCAGCACCCCCGAGGGTGTCGACAATGAGCAGTTCTTC | CASTPEGVDNEQFF
NA | TRBD1 | TRBJ2-1 | TRBV19 | TGTGCCAGTAAAGACAGGGGACCTACCAATGAGCAGTTCTTC | CASKDRGPTNEQFF
few | NA | TRBJ2-5 | TRBV2 | TGTGCCAGCAGTCGCGGACCGGATGGGATACAAGAGACCCAGTACTTC | CASSRGPDGIQETQYF
few | NA | TRBJ2-6 | TRBV30 | TGTGCCTGGAGTTCCGCCTCGGACCGCGTCTCTGGGGCCAACGTCCTGACTTTC | CAWSSASDRVSGANVLTF
few | TRBD2 | TRBJ2-5 | TRBV20-1 | TGCAGTGCTAGACAAACTAGCGGGGGGACCCAAGAGACCCAGTACTTC | CSARQTSGGTQETQYF
many | NA | TRBJ2-7 | TRBV7-6 | TGTGCCAGCAGCTTGTCCGTGGTCCGCGAGCAGTACTTC | CASSLSVVREQYF
NA | NA | TRBJ2-5 | TRBV24-1 | TGTGCCACCAGTGAGGGGCCAGGGGCCCTTGGAGAGACCCAGTACTTC | CATSEGPGALGETQYF
many | NA | TRBJ2-1 | TRBV29-1 | TGCAGCGTTGGGGTGGGACCAAGCTCCTACAATGAGCAGTTCTTC | CSVGVGPSSYNEQFF
many | NA | TRBJ2-3 | TRBV24-1 | TGTGCCACCAGTGATTTGAAGTCGGTCACAGATACGCAGTATTTT | CATSDLKSVTDTQYF
NA | TRBD2 | TRBJ2-7 | TRBV6-5 | TGCGCCAGCTCTAGCGGGAGTAGGGCTGAGCAGTACTTC | CASSSGSRAEQYF
NA | TRBD1 | TRBJ2-5 | TRBV28 | TGTGCCAGCAGGCAGGGGGTTGAGACCCAGTACTTC | CASRQGVETQYF
NA | TRBD1 | TRBJ1-2 | TRBV7-2 | TGTGCCAGCAAGCCGACAGGGCACGATGGCTACACCTTC | CASKPTGHDGYTF
many | NA | TRBJ2-7 | TRBV5-6 | TGTGCCAGCAGGGCCCTCTACGAGCAGTACTTC | CASRALYEQYF
few | TRBD1 | TRBJ1-2 | TRBV28 | TGTGCCAGCAGTTTATCTGGACAGGGTTGGAGTGGCTACACCTTC | CASSLSGQGWSGYTF
NA | NA | TRBJ1-5 | TRBV7-2 | TGTGCCAGCAGCGGGGACAAGGGGAATAGCAGTCAGCCCCAGCATTTT | CASSGDKGNSSQPQHF
few | NA | TRBJ2-1 | TRBV6-2/TRBV6-3 | TGTGCCAGCAGTAGGGACACCGAGCAGTTCTTC | CASSRDTEQFF
NA | NA | TRBJ2-1 | TRBV7-2 | TGTGCCAGCAGCGGGGCGGGCCGAGCCGGTTTGGGTGAGCAGTTCTTC | CASSGAGRAGLGEQFF
NA | TRBD1 | TRBJ2-1 | TRBV9 | TGTGCCAGCAGCGTGGCCGCGCGAGGACAGGGATTTTATCAGTTCTTC | CASSVAARGQGFYQFF
many | NA | TRBJ2-2 | TRBV10-2 | TGCGCCAGCAGGAGTGGGCCGAACACCGGGGAGCTGTTTTTT | CASRSGPNTGELFF
few | TRBD2 | TRBJ2-1 | TRBV20-1 | TGCAGTGCTCGAATAGCGGGCTCCTACAATGAGCAGTTCTTC | CSARIAGSYNEQFF
few | NA | TRBJ2-7 | TRBV5-5 | TGTGCCAGCAGCTTAATGTTGACGGCGGGGAACGAGCAGTACTTC | CASSLMLTAGNEQYF
NA | TRBD2 | TRBJ2-7 | TRBV24-1 | TGTGCCACCAGTGATCGACTAGCGGGAGACCCCGGGAGTGAGCAGTACTTC | CATSDRLAGDPGSEQYF
NA | NA | TRBJ2-4 | TRBV4-2 | TGTGCCAGCAGCCAAGGGGCCAGCGAGGGCATTCAGTACTTC | CASSQGASEGIQYF
NA | NA | TRBJ2-1 | TRBV20-1 | TGCAGTGGGGAGTACGGCCACAATGAGCAGTTCTTC | CSGEYGHNEQFF
NA | NA | TRBJ1-6 | TRBV14 | TGTGCCAGCAGCCAGAATTATGGCTCCTATAATTCACCCCTCCACTTT | CASSQNYGSYNSPLHF
NA | NA | TRBJ2-5 | TRBV20-1 | TGCAGTGCTAGACTACAGGGATCCGCCAGAGAGACCCAGTACTTC | CSARLQGSARETQYF
NA | NA | TRBJ1-2 | TRBV29-1 | TGCAGCGTCGTAGGGGTTACCGGCTACACCTTC | CSVVGVTGYTF